The 8 T cell receptor beta chains reported below all come from one sample, sequenced in a study of blood T cell repertoires in COVID-19 (dated by TCRdb to the early 2020s). Libraries were made using the immunoSEQ multiplex PCR assay. In TCRdb, the immuneACCESS table is reduced to in-frame sequences with V and J assigned. These tables do not hold every clone; where another copy was compared, an unresolved V gene accounts for under half, and the others remain unexplained. A total of about 120,000 clones appear in this sample, roughly 89% of them only once. Of the sample, 3.8% is held by the ten largest clones. Sequencing was performed on peripheral blood. The receptors come from an older woman with COVID-19, enrolled during active disease.

CDR3 protein: CASSEASGLRNEQFF. The CDR3 DNA is TGTGCCAGCAGTGAAGCGTCAGGTTTACGCAATGAGCAGTTCTTC. The chain recombines TRBV6-1 with TRBJ2-1; no clear D. There are 15 residues in the CDR3. CDR1 is MNHNS, CDR2 SASEGT, per germline. Trimming cost V 0 bases and J 6 bases, with 12 bases left between them.

J is TRBJ2-1 and V is TRBV18, with 10 bases matching TRBD1. The CDR3 length is 17 residues. Germline V gene lookup returns CDR1 KGHSH and CDR2 LQKENI. V trimming: 3 bases; J trimming: 6 bases; junction bases outside the gene matches: 11. CDR3: CASSPYSRQGAFNEQFF. The DNA for the CDR3 is TGTGCCAGCTCACCGTACAGTCGACAGGGGGCTTTCAATGAGCAGTTCTTC.

The rearrangement links TRBV18 to TRBJ1-4; TRBD1 agrees at 9 bases. V lost 1 base to trimming and J lost 8 bases; unmatched junction nucleotides: 2. Germline V lookup: CDR1 KGHSH, CDR2 LQKENI. The CDR3 is 14 amino acids. This CDR3 is CASSPLGQGEKLFF. As DNA, the CDR3 is TGTGCCAGCTCACCACTGGGACAGGGCGAAAAACTGTTTTTT.

The chain is built from TRBV5-4 and TRBJ2-5, with TRBD2 matching 9 bases. Losses at the gene ends were 2 bases for V and 3 bases for J; bases not matched to a gene: 2. The CDR3 loop spans 14 amino acids. Looked up from germline, CDR1 is SGHNT and CDR2 is YYREEE (reference sequence). The CDR3 loop is CASSFGGGEETQYF. In DNA, the CDR3 is TGTGCCAGCAGCTTTGGCGGGGGGGAAGAGACCCAGTACTTC.

The chain joins TRBV5-8 to TRBJ2-5, with 11 bases lining up with TRBD2. V shed 0 bases and J 5 bases; nucleotides not matched to a gene: 9. This CDR3 is 17 amino acids long. Germline values: CDR1 SGHTS, CDR2 YDEGEE. The CDR3 sequence: CASSLDRLAGGRETQYF. The CDR3 DNA follows: TGTGCCAGCAGCTTGGATCGCCTAGCGGGGGGCCGGGAGACCCAGTACTTC.

CDR3 coding DNA: TGTGCCAGCAGCCAAGCAGGGGCCCATCGTTGGGGCACAGATACGCAGTATTTT. This translates into CASSQAGAHRWGTDTQYF. The chain recombines TRBV3-1 (or the pseudogene TRBV3-2) with TRBJ2-3, with D perhaps matching TRBD1 (6 bases). Trimming pared 1 base from V and 1 base from J, leaving 18 bases between. The CDR3 spans 18 residues. Germline V gene data show CDR1 as LGHDT and CDR2 as YNNKEL (reference sequence).

The J gene is TRBJ1-4, the V gene TRBV5-6; 7 nucleotides line up with TRBD1. Germline CDR1 reads SGHDT; CDR2 reads YYEEEE. Unmatched junction bases numbered 14, after V lost 4 bases and J lost 8 bases. The CDR3 sequence is 16 residues long. The CDR3 spells CASSRPGGGVGEKLFF. CDR3 DNA: TGTGCCAGCAGCCGACCCGGAGGGGGCGTAGGGGAAAAACTGTTTTTT.

The rearrangement joins TRBV20-1 to TRBJ2-5, with 8 positions matching TRBD2. Germline V lookup: CDR1 DFQATT, CDR2 SNEGSKA (reference sequence). V lost 3 bases, J lost 13 bases, and 7 bases stayed unmatched. CDR3 length equals 11 residues. In nucleotides, the CDR3 is TGCAGTGCTAGTCCTAAGCGGGAGCCGTACTTC. Protein product: CSASPKREPYF.